The 2 T cell receptor beta chains below were found in one sample sequenced in a study of PD-1 blockade in mismatch repair-deficient tumors. Method: immunoSEQ multiplex PCR; TCRdb's copy keeps in-frame clones and lacks some. This table has some 110,000 clones, about three quarters appearing once. The specimen was peripheral blood, collected 60 weeks after starting pembrolizumab. Every receptor here comes from an adult with mismatch repair-deficient cancer.

CDR3 loop: CASSLAGDPEAFF. The CDR3 nucleotides are TGTGCCAGCAGCTTGGCCGGGGACCCTGAAGCTTTCTTT. The J gene is TRBJ1-1, the V gene TRBV5-6; a possible D gene is TRBD1 (5 bases). Germline V gives CDR1 SGHDT, CDR2 YYEEEE. Deletions cut 0 bases from V and 6 bases from J, with 9 bases between. The CDR3 covers 13 residues. Complete variable domain (other parts from reference TRBV5-6 and TRBJ1-1): DAGVTQSPTHLIKTRGQQVTLRCSPKSGHDTVSWYQQALGQGPQFIFQYYEEEERQRGNFPDRFSGHQFPNYSSELNVNALLLGDSALYLCASSLAGDPEAFFGQGTRLTVV.

This chain's CDR3 is CASSLGPLWEQFF. CDR3 in DNA: TGTGCCAGCAGCTTGGGGCCCCTCTGGGAGCAGTTCTTC. The chain links TRBV5-4 to TRBJ2-1; D gene ambiguous. The germline CDR1 and CDR2 sequences are SGHNT and YYREEE (reference sequence). CDR3 length equals 13 residues. V lost 0 bases and J lost 10, with 11 bases in between. The complete variable domain, with remaining parts taken from reference TRBV5-4 and TRBJ2-1, reads ETGVTQSPTHLIKTRGQQVTLRCSSQSGHNTVSWYQQALGQGPQFIFQYYREEENGRGNFPPRFSGLQFPNYSSELNVNALELDDSALYLCASSLGPLWEQFFGPGTRLTVL.